This is a list of T cell receptor beta chains from one sample in a study of blood T cell repertoires in COVID-19. Profiled with immunoSEQ multiplex PCR; TCRdb holds only in-frame clones, not every one. The sample lists about 670,000 clones; around 90% were seen once. Sequencing used peripheral blood. These receptors all come from a woman between 18 and 29 years old with acute or convalescent COVID-19. CDR3s include the opening cysteine and the closing phenylalanine or tryptophan. Fields, in order: V gene, CDR3 length, J gene, CDR3 protein.

>TRBV18|13|TRBJ2-2
CASSLAQGGELFF
>TRBV5-4|14|TRBJ1-1
CASSQPRQRERAFF
>TRBV6-5|12|TRBJ1-2
CASSYSKQPATF
>TRBV25-1|14|TRBJ2-7
CASSRQGFGYEQYF
>TRBV7-9|13|TRBJ2-1
CASSLLAGDEQFF
>TRBV4-1|14|TRBJ2-7
CASSHGTGTPEQYF
>TRBV5-1|18|TRBJ2-3
CASSLVQRTGVRTDTQYF
>TRBV3-1/TRBV3-2|15|TRBJ1-6
CASSPDSSYNSPLHF
>TRBV15|17|TRBJ1-1
CATSSWGQLERNTEAFF
>TRBV12-3/TRBV12-4|13|TRBJ1-5
CASTMGLEQPQHF
>TRBV19|16|TRBJ1-3
CASSIQTHYSGNTIYF
>TRBV9|13|TRBJ1-5
CASSVGPSRPQHF
>TRBV28|13|TRBJ2-1
CASRSFPFNEQFF
>TRBV5-1|14|TRBJ1-4
CASSPGQTNEKLFF
>TRBV3-1/TRBV3-2|15|TRBJ2-1
CASSQEDRGQHEQFF
>TRBV19|14|TRBJ1-2
CASRESGIVYGYTF
>TRBV5-1|13|TRBJ1-2
CASSPDRGYGYTF
>TRBV2|12|TRBJ1-3
CASRLTGYTIYF
>TRBV5-4|14|TRBJ1-2
CASSLRGRERGYTF
>TRBV3-1/TRBV3-2|13|TRBJ1-2
CASSQVSSYGYTF
>TRBV14|17|TRBJ1-1
CASSPDRVFNLWTEAFF
>TRBV5-1|15|TRBJ2-2
CASSSGQGSTGELFF
>TRBV19|14|TRBJ2-3
CASSTGGGTDTQYF
>TRBV18|15|TRBJ1-4
CASSPMAGLNEKLFF
>TRBV12-3/TRBV12-4|12|TRBJ2-3
CASSQGTDTQYF
>TRBV29-1|15|TRBJ1-2
CSVEDPGQGNYGYTF
>TRBV5-1|13|TRBJ2-5
CASSLAGAGTQYF
>TRBV4-1|16|TRBJ1-3
CASSQGGMYSGNTIYF
>TRBV13|13|TRBJ1-2
CASSSPGHIYFTF
>TRBV27|15|TRBJ1-1
CASSLSAGRETEAFF
>TRBV5-1|18|TRBJ1-5
CASSLASRSTHSNQPQHF
>TRBV4-1|15|TRBJ2-1
CASSRLGLADNEQFF
>TRBV12-5|15|TRBJ2-1
CASGFGQGGYDEQFF